This is a list of T cell receptor beta chains from one sample in a study of T cell responses to AZD1222 COVID-19 vaccine. Using immunoSEQ multiplex PCR, the repertoire was profiled, and TCRdb retains in-frame clones only, with some absent. The sample yields around 100,000 clones, around 87% seen once. Sequencing used peripheral blood, obtained on day 0 of MenACWY control vaccination. These receptors all stem from an adult in good health. Each CDR3 is given with its conserved first and last residue. A D gene is named only where the DNA matches it firmly. Expanded clones get a size class; other rows say once, few or many, or leave the size out.

j_gene	d_gene	abundance	len	v_gene	CDR3nt	CDR3aa
TRBJ1-5	TRBD1	-	14	TRBV19	TGTGCCACCCGGACAGGGGATTTCAATCAGCCCCAGCATTTT	CATRTGDFNQPQHF
TRBJ2-1	-	-	15	TRBV19	TGTGCCAGTAGTATAGAGGCAATCGGCTACAATGAGCAGTTCTTC	CASSIEAIGYNEQFF
TRBJ2-1	-	-	13	TRBV29-1	TGCAGCGTTGGGCAGGGGAGGGGGTTTGAGCAGTTCTTC	CSVGQGRGFEQFF
TRBJ2-7	TRBD2	-	15	TRBV2	TGTGCCAGCAGTGGCGAGGGGACTACCTCCTACGAGCAGTACTTC	CASSGEGTTSYEQYF
TRBJ2-3	TRBD1	-	15	TRBV2	TGTGCCAGCAGCGTGGACAGGGGTGGCACAGATACGCAGTATTTT	CASSVDRGGTDTQYF
TRBJ2-2	-	once	16	TRBV7-7	TGTGCTAGCAGCTTAGATCCGGGAGTGGGCACCGGGGAGCTGTTTTTT	CASSLDPGVGTGELFF
TRBJ2-7	TRBD1	-	15	TRBV5-1	TGCGCCAGCAGCTTGGGGACCGGGACAGGCGCCGAGCAGTACTTC	CASSLGTGTGAEQYF
TRBJ1-1	-	-	16	TRBV4-1	TGCGCCAGCAGCCAAGAGAGGCAGGGGATGAACACTGAAGCTTTCTTT	CASSQERQGMNTEAFF
TRBJ2-2	-	-	14	TRBV5-1	TGCGCCAGCCTATGGGGACCTAACACCGGGGAGCTGTTTTTT	CASLWGPNTGELFF
TRBJ1-5	-	-	15	TRBV19	TGTGCCAGTAGTTGGGGGGTCTCGTCGGCTCAGCCCCAGCATTTT	CASSWGVSSAQPQHF
TRBJ1-1	-	-	14	TRBV9	TGTGCCAGCAGCGTCTCTAGGGGGAGCACTGAAGCTTTCTTT	CASSVSRGSTEAFF
TRBJ2-3	-	-	14	TRBV7-8	TGTGCCAGCAGCTTAGAGGGGAGCACAGATACGCAGTATTTT	CASSLEGSTDTQYF
TRBJ1-4	-	once	15	TRBV5-5	TGTGCCAGCAGCTTTAGGCCAGGGGTAAATGAAAAACTGTTTTTT	CASSFRPGVNEKLFF
TRBJ1-1	TRBD1	once	15	TRBV7-2	TGTGCCAGCAGCTCGACAGGGGGTACGGGGGCTGAAGCTTTCTTT	CASSSTGGTGAEAFF
TRBJ2-5	-	-	13	TRBV28	TGTGCCAGCAGTTTTATAGGGCGAGAGACCCAGTACTTC	CASSFIGRETQYF
TRBJ1-1	-	-	17	TRBV5-5	TGTGCCAGCAGCCCCCGTTCCCAAACGGCAGGGGACATTGAAGCTTTCTTT	CASSPRSQTAGDIEAFF
TRBJ2-2	TRBD1	-	19	TRBV15	TGTGCCACCAGCAGAGATTACTCGGGTACAGGGGGTAGCACCGGGGAGCTGTTTTTT	CATSRDYSGTGGSTGELFF
TRBJ2-7	-	-	13	TRBV7-2	TGTGCCAGCAGCTTAGGAGTCTCCTACGAGCAGTACTTC	CASSLGVSYEQYF
TRBJ2-1	TRBD1	-	14	TRBV11-2	TGTGCCAGCAGCATAGCCGGGACAGGGCATGAGCAGTTCTTC	CASSIAGTGHEQFF
TRBJ2-1	-	once	13	TRBV5-5	TGTGCCAGCAACACTACGCCGGAAAGTGAGCAGTTCTTC	CASNTTPESEQFF
TRBJ1-1	-	-	11	TRBV20-1	TGCAGTGCTCCCACGGAGGGGTTAGCTTTCTTT	CSAPTEGLAFF
TRBJ2-7	-	-	17	TRBV4-3	TGCGCCAGCAGCCAAGATCGGAGTGGGTCGGGCTCCTACGAGCAGTACTTC	CASSQDRSGSGSYEQYF
TRBJ1-2	-	-	14	TRBV24-1	TGTGCCACCAGTGACCCCGGGCCAAAGGGTGGCTACACCTTC	CATSDPGPKGGYTF
TRBJ1-5	TRBD1	once	18	TRBV7-2	TGTGCCAGCAGCTCCCGGGACACAGGGGGGATAAGCAATCAGCCCCAGCATTTT	CASSSRDTGGISNQPQHF
TRBJ1-4	TRBD1	-	15	TRBV5-1	TGCGCCAGCAGCCTTGGACAGGCGGAAAATGAAAAACTGTTTTTT	CASSLGQAENEKLFF
TRBJ2-6	TRBD1	-	21	TRBV9	TGTGCCAGCAGCCTCCGACAGGGGGCGCGGAAAACAGCGACTGGGGCCAACGTCCTGACTTTC	CASSLRQGARKTATGANVLTF
TRBJ1-6	-	-	16	TRBV5-1	TGCGCCAGCAGCTTCCAATCGACAGACTATAATTCACCCCTCCACTTT	CASSFQSTDYNSPLHF
TRBJ2-4	-	-	13	TRBV18	TGTGCCAGCTCACCACCAGGGGAAGGCATTCAGTACTTC	CASSPPGEGIQYF
TRBJ1-1	-	-	15	TRBV5-1	TGCGCCAGCAGCTCTTCTACTGCAGGGGTTACTGAAGCTTTCTTT	CASSSSTAGVTEAFF
TRBJ1-3	TRBD1	-	15	TRBV7-9	TGTGCCAGCAGCCCGGGACAGAGCTCTGGAAACACCATATATTTT	CASSPGQSSGNTIYF
TRBJ2-7	-	-	14	TRBV24-1	TGTGCCACCAGTGAGGGAGAAGGGGGGTACGAGCAGTACTTC	CATSEGEGGYEQYF
TRBJ1-1	-	-	11	TRBV28	TGTGCCAGCTCGGGGTACGCTGAAGCTTTCTTT	CASSGYAEAFF
TRBJ1-5	-	-	14	TRBV19	TGTGCCAGTAGTATTGGGCCGCCAGATCCGACCCAGCATTTT	CASSIGPPDPTQHF
TRBJ1-5	TRBD1	-	16	TRBV15	TGTGCCACCAGCAGAGCCCGTAAACAGGGGGATCAGCCCCAGCATTTT	CATSRARKQGDQPQHF
TRBJ1-6	TRBD1	few	18	TRBV5-1	TGCGCCAGCAGCTTGATGGCCGGGACAGGGGACCCTAATTCACCCCTCCACTTT	CASSLMAGTGDPNSPLHF
TRBJ2-1	-	-	13	TRBV18	TGTGCCAGCTCACCAGAACTATACAATGAGCAGTTCTTC	CASSPELYNEQFF
TRBJ1-1	-	-	12	TRBV2	TGTGCCAGCAACCGGGGCGGCACTGAAGCTTTCTTT	CASNRGGTEAFF
TRBJ2-2	TRBD1	-	15	TRBV7-6	TGTGCCAGCACCCCGACAGGGGGGAACACCGGGGAGCTGTTTTTT	CASTPTGGNTGELFF
TRBJ2-7	TRBD1	-	14	TRBV28	TGTGCCAGCAGTGACAGGGGCGTGAGGGACGAGCAGTACTTC	CASSDRGVRDEQYF
TRBJ2-2	-	once	16	TRBV21-1	TGTGCCAGCAGATCACCGGGACAGGGCTCCACCGGGGAGCTGTTTTTT	CASRSPGQGSTGELFF
TRBJ1-5	-	-	12	TRBV28	TGTGCCATCCGGGGGAGCAATCAGCCCCAGCATTTT	CAIRGSNQPQHF
TRBJ1-4	TRBD1	-	16	TRBV19	TGTGCCAGTAGTGGGGGACAGGGCACAACTAATGAAAAACTGTTTTTT	CASSGGQGTTNEKLFF
TRBJ1-1	-	few	13	TRBV12-3/TRBV12-4	TGTGCCAGCAGGATAGAGTACGACACTGAAGCTTTCTTT	CASRIEYDTEAFF
TRBJ1-1	TRBD1	once	13	TRBV2	TGTGCCAGCAGTCGACAGGGGAGCACTGAAGCTTTCTTT	CASSRQGSTEAFF